Each of the 22 T cell receptor beta chains below was sequenced from the same sample in a study of preoperative IRX-2 immunotherapy in early breast cancer. Treatment: preoperative locoregional IRX-2 cytokine immunotherapy. Data came from immunoSEQ multiplex PCR; TCRdb stores just in-frame clones and leaves some out. This table holds around 34,000 clones, nearly 95% found once. Sample acquisition took place from a patient treated with IRX-2 immunotherapy. These receptors originate from a human donor with breast cancer.

The chain uses TRBV27 and TRBJ2-1, with TRBD2 identical over 8 bases. The CDR3 loop spans 13 amino acids. The V segment lost 0 bases and the J segment 12 bases; nucleotides outside the gene matches: 4. From germline, CDR1 is MNHEY and CDR2 SMNVEV (reference sequence). The CDR3 DNA reads TGTGCCAGCAGTTTATCGGTCCGGGAGGGGCAGTTCTTC. Its protein product is CASSLSVREGQFF.

The chain employs TRBV4-1 and TRBJ2-7; D may match TRBD1 or TRBD2 (5 bases each). This CDR3 contains 15 residues. Germline CDR1 MGHRA, CDR2 YSYEKL. Trimming cost V 1 base and J 6 bases, with 16 bases left between them. CDR3 protein: CASSQGRLGESEQYF. CDR3 nucleotide sequence: TGCGCCAGCAGCCAAGGGAGGTTAGGGGAGAGCGAGCAGTACTTC.

V usage is TRBV5-1 and J usage is TRBJ2-1; D might be TRBD1 or TRBD2, each matching 5 bases. The CDR3 spans 12 residues. V lost 8 bases to trimming and J lost 6 bases, with 12 bases between them. The V gene's germline CDR1 is SGHRS and CDR2 YFSETQ. The chain's CDR3 is CASSGTTNEQFF. The CDR3 DNA follows: TGCGCCAGTTCCGGGACCACCAATGAGCAGTTCTTC.

This chain uses TRBV7-2 with TRBJ1-1; possible D gene TRBD1, 5 bases. Trimming removed 1 base from V and 6 bases from J, with 21 bases in between. The V gene's germline CDR1 is SGHTA and CDR2 FQGNSA. The CDR3 is 17 amino acids. The CDR3 nucleotides read TGTGCCAGCAGCTTAGGGGTCGGGGACCCTCCCGCCCCTGAAGCTTTCTTT. As protein: CASSLGVGDPPAPEAFF.

Note on this clone: One end of the junction fails to match germline, which may point to a read error. The CDR3 region has the DNA TGTGCTAGCAAATGGGAAGGGGGGGGGAGCAATCAGCCCCAGCATTTT. This codes for CASKWEGGGSNQPQHF. The V and J genes are TRBV2 and TRBJ1-5, with D possibly being TRBD1 (6 bases). This CDR3 has 16 residues. Per germline, CDR1 SNHLY and CDR2 FYNNEI.

The rearrangement links TRBV5-5 to TRBJ1-5; D uncertain. The CDR3 is made up of 14 amino acids. V lost 4 bases, J lost 0 bases, and 8 bases lay in between. Germline assignment: CDR1 SGHKS and CDR2 YYEKEE (reference sequence). The CDR3 here is CASSPLGSNQPQHF. DNA for the CDR3: TGTGCCAGCAGCCCCTTAGGTAGCAATCAGCCCCAGCATTTT.

This chain links TRBV28 with TRBJ1-1, with D hard to call. Trimming took 2 bases from V and 5 from J, leaving 15 bases between them. There are 15 residues in the CDR3. Germline lookup yields CDR1 MDHEN and CDR2 SYDVKM. In nucleotides, the CDR3 is TGTGCCAGCAGTTTACCGGGCCACGGAGGAACTGAAGCTTTCTTT. This translates into CASSLPGHGGTEAFF.

The chain has TRBV27 and TRBJ1-1; D call uncertain. This CDR3 is built from 14 residues. Germline-derived CDR1 and CDR2 are MNHEY and SMNVEV (reference sequence). V lost 8 bases and J lost 3, with 16 bases in between. In nucleotides, the CDR3 is TGTGCCAGCTGCGGCAGGTTGGCCGACACTGAAGCTTTCTTT. Protein product: CASCGRLADTEAFF.

The V call is TRBV6-1, the J call TRBJ2-7; 9 nucleotides agree with TRBD1. Germline CDR1 and CDR2: MNHNS and SASEGT. The CDR3 loop spans 13 amino acids. The junction had 4 bases not matched to a gene; V was cut back by 4 bases and J by 6 bases. CDR3 sequence: CASSVDRGLEQYF. The CDR3, as DNA: TGTGCCAGCAGTGTGGACAGGGGTCTCGAGCAGTACTTC.

The chain employs TRBV19 and TRBJ2-7; TRBD2 agrees at 8 bases. The length of the CDR3 is 14 residues. With V trimmed by 9 bases and J by 2 bases, 9 bases remained unmatched. The V gene's germline CDR1 is LNHDA and CDR2 SQIVND (reference sequence). The CDR3 region has the DNA TGTGCCAGCAAAAAGCGGGAGAGTCCCTACGAGCAGTACTTC. As protein: CASKKRESPYEQYF.

Of note for this clone: Compared with germline, one end of the junction differs, possibly owing to a read error. The chain recombines TRBV7-7 with TRBJ2-5, with TRBD2 as a possible D gene (5 bases). This CDR3 is 14 amino acids long. Per the germline V gene, CDR1 is SSHAT and CDR2 is FNYEAQ (reference sequence). This CDR3 is CASSLGGLGETQYF. The CDR3 bases are TGTGCTAGCAGCTTGGGCGGGCTGGGTGAGACCCAGTACTTC.

The rearrangement uses TRBV6-1 and TRBJ2-7, with D unresolved. V shed 8 bases and J shed 4 bases, with 6 bases lying between them. This CDR3 is built from 10 residues. Germline loops: CDR1 MNHNS, CDR2 SASEGT. The CDR3 DNA reads as TGTGCCAGCGAGAAGTACGAGCAGTACTTC. Its protein is CASEKYEQYF.

The chain carries TRBV7-3 and TRBJ2-1; D may be TRBD2 (7 bases). V was pared by 1 base and J by 0 bases, with 16 bases between. The CDR3 is 18 amino acids. Germline assignment: CDR1 SGHTA and CDR2 FQGTGA. CDR3 residues: CASSLKGDYLDSYNEQFF. CDR3 sequence (DNA): TGTGCCAGCAGCTTAAAGGGGGACTACCTTGACTCCTACAATGAGCAGTTCTTC. Based on the CDR3 plus reference TRBV7-3 and TRBJ2-1, the full variable domain is GAGVSQTPSNKVTEKGKYVELRCDPISGHTALYWYRQSLGQGPEFLIYFQGTGAADDSGLPNDRFFAVRPEGSVSTLKIQRTERGDSAVYLCASSLKGDYLDSYNEQFFGPGTRLTVL.

V gene TRBV27 combines with J gene TRBJ2-7; no definite D call. Germline-derived CDR1 and CDR2 are MNHEY and SMNVEV (reference sequence). Trimming left V 4 bases short and J 0 bases short, with 13 bases between. This CDR3 spans 15 amino acids. CDR3 residues: CASSYQLLSSYEQYF. Here the CDR3 DNA reads TGTGCCAGCAGTTATCAGCTACTGAGCTCCTACGAGCAGTACTTC.

The genes are TRBV30 and TRBJ2-7; 7 bases are a match to TRBD1. V trimming: 5 bases; J trimming: 2 bases; junction bases outside the gene matches: 3. CDR1 GTSNPN and CDR2 SVGIG come from the germline V gene (reference sequence). This CDR3 is 12 amino acids long. The CDR3 region is CAWDRDTYEQYF. The CDR3 bases are TGTGCCTGGGACAGGGACACCTACGAGCAGTACTTC.

The V call is TRBV5-1, the J call TRBJ1-1, with 10 bases matching TRBD1. Germline-derived CDR1 and CDR2 are SGHRS and YFSETQ. Trimming cost V 4 bases and J 4 bases; bases outside gene matches: 4. CDR3 length: 14 amino acids. The CDR3 DNA follows: TGCGCCAGCAGCACGGGACAGGGGAGCACTGAAGCTTTCTTT. Amino acids: CASSTGQGSTEAFF.

This clone was observed once. This chain joins TRBV27 and TRBJ2-7, with D perhaps matching TRBD2 (6 bases). V dropped 6 bases and J dropped 5 bases, with 17 bases sitting between them. This CDR3 has 14 residues. Germline lookup yields CDR1 MNHEY and CDR2 SMNVEV (reference sequence). The CDR3 nucleotides are TGTGCCAGCAGCCTAACTAGCACTCCTAACGAGCAGTACTTC. This sequence encodes CASSLTSTPNEQYF.

The gene calls are TRBV9 and TRBJ1-2; D gene unclear. The CDR3 runs to 14 residues. Germline CDR1 and CDR2: SGDLS and YYNGEE. Trimming took off 0 bases at V and 4 bases at J, with 10 bases between the two ends. In DNA, the CDR3 is TGTGCCAGCAGCGTAGCACTCGGTATCTATGGCTACACCTTC. Encoded protein: CASSVALGIYGYTF.

V and J are TRBV14 and TRBJ2-2; TRBD1 aligns across 9 bases. The CDR3 contains 19 residues. Trimming took 2 bases from V and 2 from J; bases not matched to a gene: 12. The germline gives CDR1 SGHDN, CDR2 FVKESK. Here the CDR3 reads CASSQPGQGKPTNTGELFF. The CDR3 coding sequence is TGTGCCAGCAGCCAACCGGGACAGGGAAAACCTACAAACACCGGGGAGCTGTTTTTT. The whole variable domain, filled in from reference TRBV14 and TRBJ2-2, reads EAGVTQFPSHSVIEKGQTVTLRCDPISGHDNLYWYRRVMGKEIKFLLHFVKESKQDESGMPNNRFLAERTGGTYSTLKVQPAELEDSGVYFCASSQPGQGKPTNTGELFFGEGSRLTVL.

The chain combines TRBV5-1 with TRBJ1-5, with D maybe TRBD1 (6 bases). Germline V gene sequence: CDR1 SGHRS, CDR2 YFSETQ. This CDR3 has 15 residues. Trimming took 0 bases from V and 4 from J, leaving 11 bases between them. The CDR3 reads CASSLGGGLNQPQHF. DNA for the CDR3: TGCGCCAGCAGCTTGGGAGGGGGACTGAATCAGCCCCAGCATTTT.

J is TRBJ2-1 and V is TRBV18, with TRBD2 matching 10 bases. Germline V gives CDR1 KGHSH, CDR2 LQKENI. Trimming took 4 bases from V and 4 from J; bases not matched to a gene: 4. The CDR3 covers 15 residues. The CDR3 bases are TGTGCCAGCTCACTAAGGACTAGCGGATACAATGAGCAGTTCTTC. Its protein is CASSLRTSGYNEQFF.

The rearrangement uses TRBV5-1 and TRBJ2-5; 7 nucleotides match TRBD1. V lost 3 bases to trimming and J lost 1 base; unmatched junction nucleotides: 3. In germline, CDR1 is SGHRS, CDR2 YFSETQ. This CDR3 comprises 14 residues. CDR3 bases: TGCGCCAGCAGCTATAACAGGGGCCAAGAGACCCAGTACTTC. Translation gives CASSYNRGQETQYF.